This T cell receptor (beta chain) is from a study of spatial heterogeneity in lung cancer. Findings and caveats of the study: In tumors, expanded intratumoral alpha and beta TCR counts tracked mutation counts.

Time point defined: sample taken at primary tumor resection. This clonotype is medium-sized in the sample. Antigen specificity is unknown. TCRdb recomputed calls from the 5' RACE reads with MiXCR, one row per CDR3 protein. The table lists roughly 5,700 distinct CDR3 sequences, under 20% of them singletons. Trimming took 5 bases from V and 3 from J; bases not matched to a gene: 11. Germline V gene sequence: CDR1 MNHEY, CDR2 SVGAGI. The CDR3 has 16 amino acids. The receptor comes from a male donor with early-stage non-small cell lung cancer. Sequences were derived from lung tumor tissue, sampled at surgery. The chain links TRBV6-5 to TRBJ2-3; 7 nucleotides line up with TRBD2. The CDR3 DNA reads TGTGCCAGCAGTCCTTTTAGCCTAGCGGTTACAGATACGCAGTATTTT. This translates into CASSPFSLAVTDTQYF.